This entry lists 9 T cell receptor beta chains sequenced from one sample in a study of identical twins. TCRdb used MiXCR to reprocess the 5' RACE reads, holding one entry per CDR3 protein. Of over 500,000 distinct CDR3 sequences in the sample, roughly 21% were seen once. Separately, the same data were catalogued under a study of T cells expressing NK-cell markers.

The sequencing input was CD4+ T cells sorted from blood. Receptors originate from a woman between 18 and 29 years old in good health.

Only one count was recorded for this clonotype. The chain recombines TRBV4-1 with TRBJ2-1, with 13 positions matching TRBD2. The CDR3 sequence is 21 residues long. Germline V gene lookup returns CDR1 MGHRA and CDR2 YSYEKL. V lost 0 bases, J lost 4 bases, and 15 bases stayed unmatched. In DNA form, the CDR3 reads TGCGCCAGCAGCCAAGATCTGACTAGCGGGGGGCCTCTTGTGGGGTACAATGAGCAGTTCTTC. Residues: CASSQDLTSGGPLVGYNEQFF.

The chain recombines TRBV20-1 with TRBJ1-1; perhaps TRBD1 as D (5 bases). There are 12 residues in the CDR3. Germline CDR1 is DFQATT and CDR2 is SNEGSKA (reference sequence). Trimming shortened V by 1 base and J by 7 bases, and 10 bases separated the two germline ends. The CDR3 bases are TGCAGTGCTAGAGTTCGACAGAATGAAGCTTTCTTT. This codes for CSARVRQNEAFF.

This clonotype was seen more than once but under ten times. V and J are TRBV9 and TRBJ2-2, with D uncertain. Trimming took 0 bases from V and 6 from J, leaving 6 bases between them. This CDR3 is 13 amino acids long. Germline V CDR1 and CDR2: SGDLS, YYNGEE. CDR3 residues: CASSVVLSGELFF. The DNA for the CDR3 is TGTGCCAGCAGCGTAGTTCTGTCCGGGGAGCTGTTTTTT.

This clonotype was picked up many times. CDR3 region: CSALISGATDTQYF. The CDR3, as DNA: TGCAGTGCTCTAATTAGCGGGGCCACAGATACGCAGTATTTT. V is TRBV20-1 and J is TRBJ2-3; 8 bases are a match to TRBD2. The CDR3 is 14 amino acids. Trimming at V came to 5 bases and at J to 2 bases, leaving 6 bases not matched to a gene. CDR1 is DFQATT and CDR2 is SNEGSKA in the germline V gene (reference sequence).

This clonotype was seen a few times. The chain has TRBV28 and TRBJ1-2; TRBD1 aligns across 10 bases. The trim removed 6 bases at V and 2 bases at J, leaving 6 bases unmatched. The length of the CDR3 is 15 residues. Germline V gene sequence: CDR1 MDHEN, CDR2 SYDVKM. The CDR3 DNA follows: TGTGCCAGCAGGTTAGGGGACAGGGGCAACTATGGCTACACCTTC. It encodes CASRLGDRGNYGYTF.

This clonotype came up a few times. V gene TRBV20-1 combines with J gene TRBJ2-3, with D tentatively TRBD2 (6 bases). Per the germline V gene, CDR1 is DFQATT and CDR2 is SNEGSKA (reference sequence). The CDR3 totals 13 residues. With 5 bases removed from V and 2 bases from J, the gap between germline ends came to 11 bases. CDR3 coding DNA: TGCAGTGCTTCCTGGGGGGTCACAGATACGCAGTATTTT. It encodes CSASWGVTDTQYF.

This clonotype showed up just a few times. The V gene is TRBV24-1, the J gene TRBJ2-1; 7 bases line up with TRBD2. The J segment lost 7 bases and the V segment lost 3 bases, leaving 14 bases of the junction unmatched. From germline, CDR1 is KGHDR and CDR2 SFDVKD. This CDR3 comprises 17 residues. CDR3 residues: CATSDPRGTTGRNEQFF. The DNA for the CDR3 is TGTGCCACCAGTGATCCCCGGGGGACCACCGGGAGGAATGAGCAGTTCTTC.

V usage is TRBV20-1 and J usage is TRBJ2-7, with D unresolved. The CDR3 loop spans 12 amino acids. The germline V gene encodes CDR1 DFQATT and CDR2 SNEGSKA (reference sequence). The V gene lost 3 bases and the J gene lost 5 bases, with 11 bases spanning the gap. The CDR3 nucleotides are TGCAGTGCTAGTGTAGAAGTCCACGAGCAGTACTTC. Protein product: CSASVEVHEQYF.

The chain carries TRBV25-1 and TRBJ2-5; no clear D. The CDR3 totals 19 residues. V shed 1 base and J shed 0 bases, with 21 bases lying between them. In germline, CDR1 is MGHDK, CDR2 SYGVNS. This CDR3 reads CASSELGGEALWYQETQYF. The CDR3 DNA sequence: TGTGCCAGCAGTGAATTAGGTGGGGAAGCCCTTTGGTACCAAGAGACCCAGTACTTC.